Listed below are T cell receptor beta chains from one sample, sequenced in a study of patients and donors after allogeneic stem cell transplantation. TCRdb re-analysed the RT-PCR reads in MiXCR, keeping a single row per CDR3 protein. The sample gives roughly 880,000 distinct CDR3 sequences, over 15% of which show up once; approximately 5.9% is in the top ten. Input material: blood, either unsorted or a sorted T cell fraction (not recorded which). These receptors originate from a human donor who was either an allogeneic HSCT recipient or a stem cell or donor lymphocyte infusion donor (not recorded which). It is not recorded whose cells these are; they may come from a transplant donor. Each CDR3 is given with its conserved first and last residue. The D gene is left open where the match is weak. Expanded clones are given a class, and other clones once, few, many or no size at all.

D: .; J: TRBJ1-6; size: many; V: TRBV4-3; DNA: TGCGCCAGCAGCCACCCCAACTCAGGGACCCCAAGCGGTTCACCCCTCCACTTT; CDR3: CASSHPNSGTPSGSPLHF
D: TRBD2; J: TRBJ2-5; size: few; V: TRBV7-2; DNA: TGTGCCAGCAGCTTAGCAGGTGGAGGACTAGCGGGGGAGACCCAGTACTTC; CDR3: CASSLAGGGLAGETQYF
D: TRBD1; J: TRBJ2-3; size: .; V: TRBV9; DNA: TGTGCCAGCAGCGTAGGGACAGGGGCGGATACGCAGTATTTT; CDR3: CASSVGTGADTQYF
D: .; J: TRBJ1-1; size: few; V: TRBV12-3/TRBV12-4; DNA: TGTGCCAGCACCTTTGGGGGGGTAAACACTGAAGCTTTCTTT; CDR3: CASTFGGVNTEAFF
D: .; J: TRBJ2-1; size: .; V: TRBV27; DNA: TGTGCCAGCAGTTTATCGAGTCCAGGCGAGACCCAGTTCTTC; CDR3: CASSLSSPGETQFF
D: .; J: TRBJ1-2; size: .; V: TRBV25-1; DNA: TGTGCCAGCGCCGGGCCGGTCGGAATTGGCTACACCTTC; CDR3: CASAGPVGIGYTF
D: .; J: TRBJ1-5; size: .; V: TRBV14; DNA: TGTGCCAGCAGCCGCAACCGGGGGCAGCCCCAGCATTTT; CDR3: CASSRNRGQPQHF
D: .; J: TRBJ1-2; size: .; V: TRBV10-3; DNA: TGTGCCATCAGTTTACGTGGGGATGGCTACACCTTC; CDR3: CAISLRGDGYTF
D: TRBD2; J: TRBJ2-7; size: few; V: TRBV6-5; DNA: TGTGCCAGCAGTTCGGGACTAGCGGGAGAGTACGAGCAGTACTTC; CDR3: CASSSGLAGEYEQYF
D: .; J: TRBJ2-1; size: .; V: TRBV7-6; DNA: TGTGCCAGCAGTACTAGGGGGGCGGAAGACAATGAGCAGTTCTTC; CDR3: CASSTRGAEDNEQFF
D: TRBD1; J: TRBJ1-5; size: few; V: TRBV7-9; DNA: TGTGCCAGCAGCTTGGGGGACAGCGTAAATCAGCCCCAGCATTTT; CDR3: CASSLGDSVNQPQHF
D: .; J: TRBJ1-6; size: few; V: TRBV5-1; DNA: TGCGCCAGCAGCTCCGGGAACCATAATTCACCCCTCCACTTT; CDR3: CASSSGNHNSPLHF
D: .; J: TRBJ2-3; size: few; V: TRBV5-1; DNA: TGCGCCAGCAACGAGGTACTTAGCACAGATACGCAGTATTTT; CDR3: CASNEVLSTDTQYF
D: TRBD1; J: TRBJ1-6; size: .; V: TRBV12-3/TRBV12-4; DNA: TGTGCCAGCAGTACAAGACAGGGTGGTTCACCCCTCCACTTT; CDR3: CASSTRQGGSPLHF